The next 21 T cell receptor beta chains were all read from a single sample in a study of molecular identifiers for immune sequencing clone quantification. Using its own MiXCR run on the PCR reads, TCRdb lists one record per CDR3 protein. The table records 550,000 to 750,000 distinct CDR3 sequences, about 20% of them present only once. Sequencing was done on a sample of naive CD8+ T cells from blood, with Jurkat cell RNA spiked in. Subset indicated: FACS-sorted CD8+CD4-CCR7+CD45RA+ naive T cells. The receptors derive from a human donor in good health. Some libraries in this study had Jurkat cell RNA spiked in.

This clonotype was observed a handful of times. This chain links TRBV28 with TRBJ2-7; the match to TRBD2 covers 12 bases. The CDR3 extends over 17 amino acids. Per germline, CDR1 MDHEN and CDR2 SYDVKM. The V segment lost 2 bases and the J segment 0 bases; nucleotides outside the gene matches: 5. CDR3 nucleotide sequence: TGTGCCAGCAGTTTAAGGACTAGCGGGACTCTCTCCTACGAGCAGTACTTC. Translating gives CASSLRTSGTLSYEQYF.

This clonotype was observed a few times. A single base separates this from a much larger clone, so it may be a read error. The rearrangement links TRBV5-1 to TRBJ1-1; weak D call: TRBD1 (5 bases). Germline loops: CDR1 SGHRS, CDR2 YFSETQ. Deletions cut 3 bases from V and 5 bases from J, with 23 bases between. The CDR3 contains 17 residues. The DNA for the CDR3 is TGCGCCAGCAGCTCGGTCGGGGGGGTGCGTGATCAGACTGAAGCTTTCTTT. Translation: CASSSVGGVRDQTEAFF.

About this clonotype itself: This may come from a read error, since a much larger clone is one base off. This chain joins TRBV27 and TRBJ2-7; tentative D call: TRBD2 (5 bases). V lost 5 bases, J lost 6 bases, and 17 bases lay in between. The CDR3 contains 14 residues. From germline, CDR1 is MNHEY and CDR2 SMNVEV (reference sequence). The CDR3: CASSPRTRFREQYF. As DNA, the CDR3 is TGTGCCAGCAGTCCCAGGACTCGGTTTCGCGAGCAGTACTTC.

A remark on this clonotype: A much larger clonotype is one base distant, so this may be a read error. V and J are TRBV20-1 and TRBJ2-3; 12 nucleotides agree with TRBD2. V was pared by 5 bases and J by 10 bases, with 13 bases of the junction left unmatched. This CDR3 contains 15 residues. Looked up from germline, CDR1 is DFQATT and CDR2 is SNEGSKA (reference sequence). In nucleotides, the CDR3 is TGCAGTGCTCCCGATGGACTAGCGGGATCGGATGCGCAGTATTTT. The encoded protein is CSAPDGLAGSDAQYF.

This clonotype was detected ten times or more. The gene calls are TRBV7-6 and TRBJ2-2, with D unresolved. Germline-derived CDR1 and CDR2 are SGHVS and FNYEAQ. Trimming left V 3 bases short and J 8 bases short, with 10 bases between. The CDR3 spans 13 residues. The CDR3 DNA sequence: TGTGCCAGCAGCTTTATTGAGTCGGGGGAGCTGTTTTTT. Amino acid sequence: CASSFIESGELFF.

This clonotype was counted a few times. This clone may be a read error of a much larger clone one base away. V is TRBV7-9 and J is TRBJ2-7; a possible D gene is TRBD2 (5 bases). In germline, CDR1 is SEHNR, CDR2 FQNEAQ (reference sequence). The length of the CDR3 is 14 residues. The CDR3 DNA is TGTGCCAGCAGCAACTCGGGGAACTCATACGAGCAGTCCTTC. Translating gives CASSNSGNSYEQSF.

This clonotype has a count of ten or more. V gene TRBV7-8 combines with J gene TRBJ2-3, with 7 bases aligning to TRBD2. V dropped 1 base and J dropped 5; count of bases not matched to a gene: 6. In germline, CDR1 is SGHVS, CDR2 FQNEAQ. The CDR3 covers 15 residues. The CDR3 region is CASSLVAGVGDTQYF. The CDR3 nucleotides read TGTGCCAGCAGCTTAGTGGCGGGGGTTGGAGATACGCAGTATTTT.

This clonotype showed up just a few times. The rearrangement uses TRBV6-5 and TRBJ1-2; D is perhaps TRBD1 (5 bases). The V gene lost 2 bases and the J gene lost 7 bases, with 17 bases spanning the gap. Looked up from germline, CDR1 is MNHEY and CDR2 is SVGAGI. The CDR3 totals 15 residues. This chain's CDR3 is CASSYTGQGGGGYTF. The DNA of the CDR3 is TGTGCCAGCAGTTACACGGGGCAGGGAGGAGGTGGCTACACCTTC.

This clonotype was observed at least ten times. The V and J genes are TRBV7-9 and TRBJ2-7; a possible D gene is TRBD1 (6 bases). From germline, CDR1 is SEHNR and CDR2 FQNEAQ (reference sequence). Trimming shortened V by 1 base and J by 4 bases, and 20 bases separated the two germline ends. This CDR3 is 17 amino acids long. Written as DNA, the CDR3 is TGTGCCAGCAGCTTAGACTTTAAGGCAGGGGCGGTATACGAGCAGTACTTC. This gives the protein CASSLDFKAGAVYEQYF.

In this sample, this clonotype turned up many times. At one end the junction does not follow the germline gene, possibly because of a read error. CDR3: CASSYSGVTEAFF. CDR3 nucleotide sequence: TGTGCCAGCAGCTACTCGGGAGTCACTGAAGCTTTCTTT. The gene calls are TRBV6-6 and TRBJ1-1, with unresolved D. The CDR3 consists of 13 residues. Germline CDR1 and CDR2: MNHNY and SVGAGI (reference sequence).

In regard to this clonotype: A much larger clone differs from this one at a single base, so this may be a read error. Without the conserved terminal phenylalanine or tryptophan, this CDR3 likely stems from a read error. V and J are TRBV24-1 and TRBJ2-5; no clear D. Looked up from germline, CDR1 is KGHDR and CDR2 is SFDVKD. V was clipped by 1 base and J by 1 base, with 9 bases between them. The CDR3 extends over 15 amino acids. CDR3 loop: CATSDFVDLQETQYS. CDR3 in DNA: TGTGCCACCAGTGATTTTGTGGACCTCCAAGAGACCCAGTACTCC.

Points on this clonotype: Being one base from a much bigger clone, this may be a read error. This sequence joins TRBV19 and TRBJ1-5; the D gene is possibly TRBD1 (5 bases). V was trimmed by 5 bases and J by 1 base, leaving 15 bases between them. Germline CDR1 LNHDA, CDR2 SQIVND (reference sequence). CDR3 size: 16 residues. The CDR3 region is CASSWRRGVSNQPQHF. CDR3 sequence (DNA): TGTGCCAGTAGTTGGAGAAGGGGCGTAAGCAATCAGCCCCAGCATTTT.

This clonotype was recorded many times. The chain recombines TRBV5-5 with TRBJ2-3; perhaps TRBD1 as D (7 bases). V was trimmed by 4 bases and J by 6 bases, leaving 15 bases between them. CDR3 length: 14 amino acids. Germline V lookup: CDR1 SGHKS, CDR2 YYEKEE (reference sequence). CDR3 amino acids: CASSQGGREDTQYF. For the CDR3, the DNA is TGTGCCAGCAGCCAGGGGGGCAGGGAGGATACGCAGTATTTT.

This clonotype was recorded a few times. This chain joins TRBV7-6 and TRBJ2-2; D is uncertain. Germline assignment: CDR1 SGHVS and CDR2 FNYEAQ. Trimming shortened V by 3 bases and J by 4 bases, and 12 bases separated the two germline ends. The length of the CDR3 is 15 residues. This CDR3 is CASSLSLQPTGELFF. The CDR3, as DNA: TGTGCCAGCAGCTTGTCATTACAGCCCACCGGGGAGCTGTTTTTT.

This clonotype was seen repeatedly, ten times or more. The chain uses TRBV29-1 and TRBJ2-7; 7 bases are a match to TRBD1. The CDR3 has 13 amino acids. In germline, CDR1 is SQVTM, CDR2 ANQGSEA. The V and J ends lost 4 bases and 0 bases, in that order; junction bases with no gene match: 3. The DNA for the CDR3 is TGCAGCGTTGCGACAGGGAACTCCTACGAGCAGTACTTC. This sequence encodes CSVATGNSYEQYF.

This clonotype was counted many times. The chain employs TRBV6-5 and TRBJ1-5; D unresolved. Trimming left V 0 bases short and J 7 bases short, with 7 bases between. CDR1 and CDR2 from the germline V gene are MNHEY and SVGAGI. The CDR3 is 13 residues long. DNA of the CDR3: TGTGCCAGCAGTTACTCGGGGAAGCAGCCCCAGCATTTT. This codes for CASSYSGKQPQHF.

About this clonotype: As the CDR3 is not closed by the conserved phenylalanine or tryptophan, this likely results from a read error. V usage is TRBV4-3 and J usage is TRBJ2-3; D possibly uses TRBD1 or TRBD2 (5 bases each). The CDR3 consists of 17 residues. The ends were cut back, 1 base at V and 2 bases at J, with 16 bases in the middle. Germline lookup yields CDR1 LGHNA and CDR2 YSLEER. This CDR3 reads CASSQVVGPLDTDTQYL. CDR3 bases: TGCGCCAGCAGCCAAGTTGTGGGACCTCTAGACACAGATACGCAGTATCTT.

For this clonotype: One junction end does not reproduce the germline sequence, and a read error may be involved. The chain uses TRBV20-1 and TRBJ2-7; TRBD1 is a possible D gene (6 bases). This CDR3 has 15 amino acids. From germline, CDR1 is DFQATT and CDR2 SNEGSKA (reference sequence). CDR3 sequence: CSASTPRQDTYEQCF. CDR3 in DNA: TGCAGTGCCAGTACTCCCAGACAGGATACCTACGAGCAGTGCTTC.

Points on this clonotype: This may be a read error, as it is one base from a much larger clone. The conserved phenylalanine or tryptophan normally closing the CDR3 is absent here, so this likely arose from a read error. The chain recombines TRBV30 with TRBJ2-3; 11 nucleotides agree with TRBD2. Germline V gene sequence: CDR1 GTSNPN, CDR2 SVGIG (reference sequence). CDR3 length equals 15 residues. Trimming took 2 bases from V and 5 from J; bases not matched to a gene: 6. The DNA for the CDR3 is TGTGCCTGGAGTTTTAGCGGGAGGGCCGGAGATACGCAGTATCTT. Amino acids: CAWSFSGRAGDTQYL.

This clonotype was detected many times. The V call is TRBV4-3, the J call TRBJ1-1; no clear D. CDR1 is LGHNA, CDR2 YSLEER, per germline. The V end was cut by 0 bases, the J end by 6 bases, with 17 bases between. The CDR3 loop spans 16 amino acids. CDR3 nucleotides: TGCGCCAGCAGCCAAGACCATCCTATTTTGGAGGCTGAAGCTTTCTTT. This encodes CASSQDHPILEAEAFF.

The table lists this clonotype with many counts. The V call is TRBV20-1, the J call TRBJ2-7; TRBD1 or TRBD2 may be the D gene (5 bases each). Germline lookup yields CDR1 DFQATT and CDR2 SNEGSKA (reference sequence). V gave up 4 bases and J gave up 0 bases, with 10 bases separating them. This CDR3 is 13 amino acids long. Here the CDR3 reads CSAKGTYSYEQYF. The DNA for the CDR3 is TGCAGTGCTAAAGGGACCTACTCCTACGAGCAGTACTTC.